This T cell receptor (beta chain) stems from a study of prognosis after radiotherapy for stage I lung cancer. Study summary: Whereas more than ten patients had adenocarcinoma, squamous cell carcinoma was the tumor in six to eight. General study findings and limits: Patients with distant metastases had lower Shannon entropy after stereotactic body radiation therapy. Unique TCR clones declined after stereotactic body radiation therapy, from a median roughly 9,900 to 7,200.

Two time points each involved a draw of about 6.6 milliliters of peripheral blood. Multiplex PCR, run in two rounds, amplified TCR beta CDR3 from genomic DNA. TRBV and TRBJ genes each had their own specific primers in first-round PCR. One entry per CDR3 protein results from TCRdb running MiXCR on the multiplex PCR reads. The top ten hold 25% of the sample, which has over 30,000 distinct CDR3 sequences, 24% seen once. This clonotype was seen many times. Its antigen is unidentified. V was clipped by 0 bases and J by 7 bases; unmatched bases: 12. This CDR3 spans 16 amino acids. Looked up from germline, CDR1 is SGDLS and CDR2 is YYNGEE.

The sample in question was PBMCs, obtained before or after stereotactic body radiation therapy (not recorded which). V gene TRBV9 combines with J gene TRBJ1-2; 7 bases line up with TRBD1. The source is a donor over 45 with non-small cell lung cancer. CDR3 nucleotide sequence: TGTGCCAGCAGCGTAGCTCAGGAGGGGGCCGAGTCTGGCTACACCTTC. Amino acids: CASSVAQEGAESGYTF.